This TCR beta chain appears in the sequencing data of a study of T cells in tumors and immune-related adverse events (dated by TCRdb to the early 2020s). This clone was counted only a few times. Its binding antigen is unknown. No much larger clone exists at a distance of one base, and base qualities are not known. In light of the paper, this sample's treatment or condition label describes: nivolumab (PD-1 blockade) given before sampling. The DNeasy Blood and Tissue Kit was used to extract DNA from the formalin-fixed paraffin-embedded specimens. Using the immunoSEQ assay, the TCR beta locus was amplified and sequenced, producing bulk TCR Vbeta CDR3 data. For the original study's pipeline: CDR3s were excluded if they were non-productive, were shorter than 7 amino acids, or did not start with C or end with F/W. Only specimens with at least 1000 reads were analysed, and clonotypes were defined at the amino acid level. Clonality was calculated as 1 minus Pielou's evenness. To equalize library sizes, abundance-weighted random subsampling with replacement was performed 100 times so that 95% confidence intervals could be reported. The Morisita overlap index was used to quantify repertoire overlap, and for each specimen the top 40 clones were checked for overlap with the irAE. This immuneACCESS table, as held by TCRdb, lists in-frame sequences with V and J called but not all clones. Of the missing ones, under half trace to an unresolved V gene in checked studies; the others have no known cause. V, J and clone size reflect that table, while D and trimming were determined from the DNA. For this sample there are 20,000 to 25,000 clones; around nine tenths appear just once. Jointly, the top ten make up around 1.5% of the sample.

Via the germline V gene, CDR1 is MDHEN and CDR2 SYDVKM. The CDR3 holds 16 amino acids from the cysteine to the phenylalanine. The read is trimmed to its CDR3 DNA, 48 bases read in frame from base 1. The junction carries 24 bases between V and J, which are trimmed by 6 bases and 7 bases respectively. The sequence is built from TRBV28 and TRBJ1-2; TRBD1 is a weak D gene call, 6 bases matching. The sequencing here drew on lymph node tissue, taken from a patient treated with anti-PD-1 therapy. The TCR sequence derives from a female donor with metastatic renal cell carcinoma. For the CDR3, the sequence is CASSFLNRQELGGYTF. The DNA reads as follows: TGTGCCAGCAGCTTCCTAAATCGACAGGAGCTTGGTGGCTACACCTTC.